The entry that follows covers one T cell receptor beta chain sequence. This receptor's antigen is unknown. Base qualities were left out, and no much larger clone turns up one base away. Distinct nucleotide sequences in the sample also encode this CDR3. The donors were healthy, HIV-negative adults with no recently reported acute infections or vaccinations. All donors were Caucasian adults living in Nashville, Tennessee, USA. CD4+ T cells were enriched by magnetic negative selection; naive cells were then positively selected on CD45RA, and the negative fraction formed the memory subset. Blood was obtained by leukapheresis, after which PBMCs were separated by Ficoll-Histopaque density gradient centrifugation and cryopreserved in liquid nitrogen vapor phase. Purity and quantity of every magnetically sorted T cell population were checked by analytical flow cytometry. Genomic DNA was isolated from each sorted fraction and quantified by UV absorbance on a Nanodrop 2000c.

Using the deep immunoSEQ assay, multiplex PCR amplified TCR CDR3 regions from genomic DNA. Extracted genomic DNA from each cell subset was spread evenly across all wells of several immunoSEQ 96-well plates, with each plate serving as a replicate. For sorted subsets, roughly 190 ng of genomic DNA, equivalent to tens of thousands of T cell genomes, went into each replicate PCR. Purified libraries were quantified with a Qubit 3.0 fluorometer, sized on a Bioanalyzer 2100, and re-quantified with the KAPA Library Quantification kit. Every immunoSEQ 96-well plate was sequenced on a separate single-read 150-cycle Illumina NextSeq 550 flow cell. The study's own analysis went as follows. Because the immunoSEQ output included only junctional sequences and no quality scores, the filtering could not be the same as the filtering used for full-length reads. Sequences were annotated with PyIR, a Python wrapper for IgBLAST v1.9, and V/J genes and CDR3 were assigned using IMGT germline references. Any read was removed if the V/J assignment was weak (E-value above 1e-6), the CDR3 was missing, or the read contained stop codons, out-of-frame junctions, or ambiguous translated residues. A V3J clonotype was defined by an identical inferred V gene, J gene, and CDR3 amino acid sequence. The percentage overlap between two repertoires was calculated by dividing the number of shared unique clonotypes by the size of the smaller repertoire. Repertoire richness was assessed with RTK rarefaction, the Chao1 estimator, and Recon v2.1 estimates of unobserved clonotypes. For all TCRbeta clonotypes obtained by the gDNA method from a handful of donors, generation probabilities were computed with OLGA. TCRdb's version of the immuneACCESS table is confined to in-frame rearrangements and falls short of the full clone set. An unresolved V gene accounts for under half of the shortfall where checked; the remainder is of unknown origin. That table is the source of V, J and clone size, and D and trimming were worked out from the DNA. The sample profile shows 2 million to 2.5 million clones; more than 80% of them were found once. 0.3% to 0.4% of the sample comes from the top ten.

The sample belongs to a study of shared clonotypes between healthy human individuals (dated by TCRdb to 2018 to 2021). Context from the whole study: A few men and a couple of women, aged 18 to 49 years, made up the cohort. Per donor, three plates each were used for CD4 naive and CD4 memory, two for CD8 naive, and one for CD8 memory. To estimate repertoire size and how much clonotypes are shared between individuals, the study performed deep sequencing of blood TCR repertoires from roughly five healthy adults. To increase sequencing depth and limit assay-specific biases, TCR repertoire library preparation and sequencing were carried out by different laboratories using diverse techniques. Leukapheresis yielded between about 0.8 and 8.9 billion PBMCs per donor. The research as a whole found: When a few donors were compared, the shared fraction of clonotypes was around 5.1% for naive CD4, less than 4% for naive CD8, more than 2% for memory CD4, and less than 0.5% for memory CD8. Compared with non-shared clonotypes, clonotypes shared by all four sorted-subset donors had higher generation probabilities. Larger estimated clonotype richness was generally found for naive subsets than for memory subsets. Because the study included a small number of donors, the genetic and exposure-history diversity represented was limited. Incomplete sequencing was indicated by rarefaction of sorted-subset datasets, despite the large sequencing depth. Pairwise subsampling indicated that sequencing depth was expected to affect the degree of clonotype sharing among donors. Sampling was restricted to blood, and TCR repertoires in tissue are likely to differ from TCR repertoires in blood.

The sequenced sample consisted of naive CD4+ T cells from PBMCs. The cell subset or site label on this specimen signifies: CD45RA+ positively selected. The source of this sequence is a man younger than 35 in good health. Some clones in this sample may be carry-over from other donors' samples.

The DNA sequence is as follows: TGTGCCAGCAGCGTAGGATGGGGGCTGTCCTACGAGCAGTACTTC. It specifies CASSVGWGLSYEQYF. This chain joins TRBV9 to TRBJ2-7; a tentative D call is TRBD1 (6 bases match). CDR3 length: 15 amino acids, cysteine to phenylalanine. The entry retains the CDR3 DNA only, 45 bases that are in frame from base 1. V is reduced by 0 bases and J by 1 base, leaving a spacing of 11 bases between them. CDR1 and CDR2 were assigned from the germline V gene as SGDLS and YYNGEE. The CDR3 plus the reference TRBV9 and TRBJ2-7 genes for the other parts give the full variable domain: DSGVTQTPKHLITATGQRVTLRCSPRSGDLSVYWYQQSLDQGLQFLIQYYNGEERAKGNILERFSAQQFPDLHSELNLSSLELGDSALYFCASSVGWGLSYEQYFGPGTRLTVT.